The entry that follows covers one T cell receptor (beta chain) sequence. The antigen is unknown. This entry comes from a study of CD8 T cells in Susac syndrome. The germline gives CDR1 SQVTM, CDR2 ANQGSEA. This CDR3 spans 16 amino acids. Trimming pared 7 bases from V and 4 bases from J, leaving 24 bases between. Whole-study results and caveats: The TCR sequencing and HLA analysis in the study involved a relatively small number of individuals, as the study acknowledged.

Reverse transcription of roughly 0.45 to 1 ug RNA was carried out with random hexamers. Across 54 Vbeta and 13 Jbeta, TCR beta CDR3 was amplified with immunoSEQ multiplex PCR. TCRdb re-called the immunoSEQ multiplex PCR reads through MiXCR, storing one row per CDR3 protein. The repertoire holds about 160,000 distinct CDR3 sequences, with about 90% as singletons. Sequencing of TCR beta was performed on blood CD8+ T cells and on blood CD4+ T cells. Controls were healthy donors (matched for age and sex). J is TRBJ2-3 and V is TRBV29-1; D may be TRBD1 or TRBD2 (5 bases each). The specimen sequenced was CD4+ T cells from PBMCs. The receptor comes from a human donor in good health. The CDR3 DNA follows: TGCAGCGGGTCCTCAGTCGGGTGGGGGATCGCAGATACGCAGTATTTT. It specifies CSGSSVGWGIADTQYF.